Each of the 19 T cell receptor beta chains below was sequenced from the same sample in a study of T cells after yellow fever vaccination. One entry per CDR3 protein results from TCRdb running MiXCR on the 5' RACE reads. The data show around 600,000 distinct CDR3 sequences, about 12% seen once. Material: PBMCs, obtained on the day of the yellow fever booster vaccination. Receptors were obtained from a man aged 25-45 years who received the YFV17D yellow fever vaccine.

CDR3 DNA: TGTGCCAGCAGCGCCAACCCCACAGGGGACGAGCAGTACTTC. Translation: CASSANPTGDEQYF. J is TRBJ2-7 and V is TRBV9; 7 positions match TRBD1. V gave up 3 bases and J gave up 5 bases; unmatched junction bases: 8. Per germline, CDR1 SGDLS and CDR2 YYNGEE. CDR3 length equals 14 residues. The full variable domain, with the rest looked up from reference TRBV9 and TRBJ2-7, is DSGVTQTPKHLITATGQRVTLRCSPRSGDLSVYWYQQSLDQGLQFLIQYYNGEERAKGNILERFSAQQFPDLHSELNLSSLELGDSALYFCASSANPTGDEQYFGPGTRLTVT.

This chain's CDR3 is CASSILGQETQYF. DNA for the CDR3: TGTGCCAGTAGTATACTTGGCCAAGAGACCCAGTACTTC. The J gene is TRBJ2-5, the V gene TRBV19; D gene ambiguous. The CDR3 contains 13 residues. Germline V gene sequence: CDR1 LNHDA, CDR2 SQIVND (reference sequence). V lost 2 bases, J lost 1 base, and 5 bases lay in between.

This clonotype was counted many times. The chain links TRBV5-1 to TRBJ2-7, with 9 bases that match TRBD1. The CDR3 sequence is 13 residues long. CDR1 is SGHRS, CDR2 YFSETQ, per germline. V gave up 5 bases and J gave up 3 bases; unmatched junction bases: 3. CDR3: CASSGTGSYEQYF. The CDR3 DNA reads TGCGCCAGCAGTGGGACAGGGAGCTACGAGCAGTACTTC.

This clonotype was counted only a few times. This chain links TRBV7-2 with TRBJ2-5; 7 bases match TRBD2. This CDR3 spans 14 amino acids. Trimming at V came to 7 bases and at J to 5 bases, leaving 10 bases not matched to a gene. In germline, CDR1 is SGHTA, CDR2 FQGNSA. The CDR3 DNA sequence: TGTGCCAGCAAGTCCAGTGGGAGGGAGGAGACCCAGTACTTC. Its protein product is CASKSSGREETQYF.

The J gene is TRBJ1-2, the V gene TRBV7-8, with D possibly TRBD1 on 6 matching bases. V dropped 4 bases and J dropped 8 bases, with 20 bases sitting between them. The germline CDR1 and CDR2 sequences are SGHVS and FQNEAQ. The CDR3 is 15 residues long. The CDR3 DNA sequence: TGTGCCAGCAGCTCTCGGGCGGGGGGCGCAGGGGGCTACACCTTC. Translation gives CASSSRAGGAGGYTF.

This clonotype was seen only a few times. This chain uses TRBV20-1 with TRBJ2-3, with D possibly being TRBD1 or TRBD2 (5 bases each). The CDR3 is 13 residues long. Germline CDR1 reads DFQATT; CDR2 reads SNEGSKA (reference sequence). V lost 6 bases and J 5 bases, leaving 15 bases between the germline ends. The CDR3, as DNA: TGCAGTGCACCCCCCCCGGGGCGAGATACGCAGTATTTT. It specifies CSAPPPGRDTQYF.

The chain couples TRBV20-1 to TRBJ2-2, with 9 bases matching TRBD2. The CDR3 is made up of 14 amino acids. The trim removed 5 bases at V and 4 bases at J, leaving 5 bases unmatched. Per germline, CDR1 DFQATT and CDR2 SNEGSKA (reference sequence). The CDR3 region has the DNA TGCAGTGCTTTTAGCGGGAGTGTCACCGGGGAGCTGTTTTTT. The encoded protein is CSAFSGSVTGELFF.

A single count supports this clonotype. The rearrangement links TRBV3-1 to TRBJ2-1; unclear D gene. Germline V gene lookup returns CDR1 LGHDT and CDR2 YNNKEL (reference sequence). V was shortened by 6 bases and J by 5 bases, with 14 bases between the two germline ends. The CDR3 loop spans 14 amino acids. The CDR3 DNA reads as TGTGCCAGCAGGGCGCCCGGAACCAACAATGAGCAGTTCTTC. As protein: CASRAPGTNNEQFF.

CDR3 in DNA: TGTGCCAGCAGTTACTCGAAGCTGGGGCGGAACACTGAAGCTTTCTTT. The encoded protein is CASSYSKLGRNTEAFF. The V call is TRBV6-5, the J call TRBJ1-1; D perhaps matches TRBD1 (5 bases). CDR3 length: 16 residues. V gave up 0 bases and J gave up 1 base, with 12 bases separating them. Germline V CDR1 and CDR2: MNHEY, SVGAGI.

This sequence joins TRBV29-1 and TRBJ2-3, with 8 positions matching TRBD1. Germline CDR1 and CDR2: SQVTM and ANQGSEA. The CDR3 consists of 14 residues. Losses at the gene ends were 7 bases for V and 4 bases for J; bases not matched to a gene: 10. This CDR3 reads CSGDGQGDPDTQYF. The CDR3 coding sequence is TGCAGCGGCGACGGACAGGGAGACCCAGATACGCAGTATTTT.

This clonotype was detected only a few times. The rearrangement uses TRBV28 and TRBJ2-5; 10 nucleotides agree with TRBD2. CDR3 length: 17 amino acids. Trimming took 5 bases from V and 3 from J; bases not matched to a gene: 12. The germline gives CDR1 MDHEN, CDR2 SYDVKM. CDR3 bases: TGTGCCAGCAGTGAACCCAGCGGGAGGGCTTTCGAAGAGACCCAGTACTTC. Protein product: CASSEPSGRAFEETQYF.

This clonotype was picked up a small number of times. V and J are TRBV20-1 and TRBJ2-3; 10 nucleotides match TRBD2. Per the germline V gene, CDR1 is DFQATT and CDR2 is SNEGSKA (reference sequence). V dropped 8 bases and J dropped 2; count of bases not matched to a gene: 4. The CDR3 sequence is 13 residues long. The CDR3: CSLAGDYTDTQYF. CDR3 DNA sequence: TGCAGTCTAGCGGGAGACTACACAGATACGCAGTATTTT.

This chain joins TRBV4-2 and TRBJ2-5; 8 bases map to TRBD2. The CDR3 consists of 16 residues. With V trimmed by 3 bases and J by 2 bases, 8 bases remained unmatched. Per germline, CDR1 LGHNA and CDR2 YNFKEQ. The CDR3 here is CASSHHPTSGQETQYF. The CDR3 bases are TGTGCCAGCAGCCACCATCCAACTAGCGGACAAGAGACCCAGTACTTC.

A few counts support this clonotype. The V gene is TRBV27, the J gene TRBJ2-1; tentatively, D is TRBD1 (5 bases). Deletions cut 5 bases from V and 9 bases from J, with 20 bases between. The CDR3 length is 15 residues. CDR1 is MNHEY, CDR2 SMNVEV, per germline (reference sequence). For the CDR3, the DNA is TGTGCCAGCAGTCAATTTATTCCCAGGGATGGTGAGCAGTTCTTC. This gives the protein CASSQFIPRDGEQFF.

The J gene is TRBJ2-1, the V gene TRBV5-4, with D maybe TRBD1 (8 bases). Germline-derived CDR1 and CDR2 are SGHNT and YYREEE (reference sequence). The CDR3 covers 16 residues. Trimming removed 0 bases from V and 4 bases from J, with 14 bases in between. The CDR3 is CASSLATGGLYNEQFF. As DNA, the CDR3 is TGTGCCAGCAGCTTGGCTACAGGGGGACTATACAATGAGCAGTTCTTC.

In this sample, this clonotype turned up a few times. V and J are TRBV5-5 and TRBJ2-3; TRBD2 is a possible D gene (7 bases). The CDR3 has 16 residues. V lost 4 bases to trimming and J lost 4 bases, with 19 bases between them. Germline-derived CDR1 and CDR2 are SGHKS and YYEKEE (reference sequence). CDR3 residues: CASSPKGGGSADTQYF. The CDR3 bases are TGTGCCAGCAGCCCCAAAGGGGGGGGCAGTGCAGATACGCAGTATTTT.

The CDR3 DNA reads as TGTGCCAGCAGCGAAGCGGGGCGGACCGAGCAGTACTTC. Its protein is CASSEAGRTEQYF. V is TRBV7-9 and J is TRBJ2-7; TRBD2 agrees at 7 bases. Per the germline V gene, CDR1 is SEHNR and CDR2 is FQNEAQ (reference sequence). Losses at the gene ends were 5 bases for V and 6 bases for J; bases not matched to a gene: 7. The CDR3 spans 13 residues.

This chain connects TRBV5-6 to TRBJ2-1; 7 bases align to TRBD2. The CDR3 totals 16 residues. Unmatched junction bases numbered 9, after V lost 4 bases and J lost 2 bases. Germline CDR1 SGHDT, CDR2 YYEEEE. CDR3 DNA: TGTGCCAGCAGCCTGGGGCCGGCGGGAGCCTACAATGAGCAGTTCTTC. As protein: CASSLGPAGAYNEQFF.

This clonotype was observed a handful of times. The gene calls are TRBV11-2 and TRBJ2-1; D possibly corresponds to TRBD2 (6 bases). Germline CDR1 and CDR2: SGHAT and FQNNGV. V was shortened by 4 bases and J by 0 bases, with 13 bases between the two germline ends. The CDR3 has 16 amino acids. Here the CDR3 reads CASSSGLQSSYNEQFF. CDR3 DNA: TGTGCCAGCAGCTCGGGACTCCAGAGCTCCTACAATGAGCAGTTCTTC.